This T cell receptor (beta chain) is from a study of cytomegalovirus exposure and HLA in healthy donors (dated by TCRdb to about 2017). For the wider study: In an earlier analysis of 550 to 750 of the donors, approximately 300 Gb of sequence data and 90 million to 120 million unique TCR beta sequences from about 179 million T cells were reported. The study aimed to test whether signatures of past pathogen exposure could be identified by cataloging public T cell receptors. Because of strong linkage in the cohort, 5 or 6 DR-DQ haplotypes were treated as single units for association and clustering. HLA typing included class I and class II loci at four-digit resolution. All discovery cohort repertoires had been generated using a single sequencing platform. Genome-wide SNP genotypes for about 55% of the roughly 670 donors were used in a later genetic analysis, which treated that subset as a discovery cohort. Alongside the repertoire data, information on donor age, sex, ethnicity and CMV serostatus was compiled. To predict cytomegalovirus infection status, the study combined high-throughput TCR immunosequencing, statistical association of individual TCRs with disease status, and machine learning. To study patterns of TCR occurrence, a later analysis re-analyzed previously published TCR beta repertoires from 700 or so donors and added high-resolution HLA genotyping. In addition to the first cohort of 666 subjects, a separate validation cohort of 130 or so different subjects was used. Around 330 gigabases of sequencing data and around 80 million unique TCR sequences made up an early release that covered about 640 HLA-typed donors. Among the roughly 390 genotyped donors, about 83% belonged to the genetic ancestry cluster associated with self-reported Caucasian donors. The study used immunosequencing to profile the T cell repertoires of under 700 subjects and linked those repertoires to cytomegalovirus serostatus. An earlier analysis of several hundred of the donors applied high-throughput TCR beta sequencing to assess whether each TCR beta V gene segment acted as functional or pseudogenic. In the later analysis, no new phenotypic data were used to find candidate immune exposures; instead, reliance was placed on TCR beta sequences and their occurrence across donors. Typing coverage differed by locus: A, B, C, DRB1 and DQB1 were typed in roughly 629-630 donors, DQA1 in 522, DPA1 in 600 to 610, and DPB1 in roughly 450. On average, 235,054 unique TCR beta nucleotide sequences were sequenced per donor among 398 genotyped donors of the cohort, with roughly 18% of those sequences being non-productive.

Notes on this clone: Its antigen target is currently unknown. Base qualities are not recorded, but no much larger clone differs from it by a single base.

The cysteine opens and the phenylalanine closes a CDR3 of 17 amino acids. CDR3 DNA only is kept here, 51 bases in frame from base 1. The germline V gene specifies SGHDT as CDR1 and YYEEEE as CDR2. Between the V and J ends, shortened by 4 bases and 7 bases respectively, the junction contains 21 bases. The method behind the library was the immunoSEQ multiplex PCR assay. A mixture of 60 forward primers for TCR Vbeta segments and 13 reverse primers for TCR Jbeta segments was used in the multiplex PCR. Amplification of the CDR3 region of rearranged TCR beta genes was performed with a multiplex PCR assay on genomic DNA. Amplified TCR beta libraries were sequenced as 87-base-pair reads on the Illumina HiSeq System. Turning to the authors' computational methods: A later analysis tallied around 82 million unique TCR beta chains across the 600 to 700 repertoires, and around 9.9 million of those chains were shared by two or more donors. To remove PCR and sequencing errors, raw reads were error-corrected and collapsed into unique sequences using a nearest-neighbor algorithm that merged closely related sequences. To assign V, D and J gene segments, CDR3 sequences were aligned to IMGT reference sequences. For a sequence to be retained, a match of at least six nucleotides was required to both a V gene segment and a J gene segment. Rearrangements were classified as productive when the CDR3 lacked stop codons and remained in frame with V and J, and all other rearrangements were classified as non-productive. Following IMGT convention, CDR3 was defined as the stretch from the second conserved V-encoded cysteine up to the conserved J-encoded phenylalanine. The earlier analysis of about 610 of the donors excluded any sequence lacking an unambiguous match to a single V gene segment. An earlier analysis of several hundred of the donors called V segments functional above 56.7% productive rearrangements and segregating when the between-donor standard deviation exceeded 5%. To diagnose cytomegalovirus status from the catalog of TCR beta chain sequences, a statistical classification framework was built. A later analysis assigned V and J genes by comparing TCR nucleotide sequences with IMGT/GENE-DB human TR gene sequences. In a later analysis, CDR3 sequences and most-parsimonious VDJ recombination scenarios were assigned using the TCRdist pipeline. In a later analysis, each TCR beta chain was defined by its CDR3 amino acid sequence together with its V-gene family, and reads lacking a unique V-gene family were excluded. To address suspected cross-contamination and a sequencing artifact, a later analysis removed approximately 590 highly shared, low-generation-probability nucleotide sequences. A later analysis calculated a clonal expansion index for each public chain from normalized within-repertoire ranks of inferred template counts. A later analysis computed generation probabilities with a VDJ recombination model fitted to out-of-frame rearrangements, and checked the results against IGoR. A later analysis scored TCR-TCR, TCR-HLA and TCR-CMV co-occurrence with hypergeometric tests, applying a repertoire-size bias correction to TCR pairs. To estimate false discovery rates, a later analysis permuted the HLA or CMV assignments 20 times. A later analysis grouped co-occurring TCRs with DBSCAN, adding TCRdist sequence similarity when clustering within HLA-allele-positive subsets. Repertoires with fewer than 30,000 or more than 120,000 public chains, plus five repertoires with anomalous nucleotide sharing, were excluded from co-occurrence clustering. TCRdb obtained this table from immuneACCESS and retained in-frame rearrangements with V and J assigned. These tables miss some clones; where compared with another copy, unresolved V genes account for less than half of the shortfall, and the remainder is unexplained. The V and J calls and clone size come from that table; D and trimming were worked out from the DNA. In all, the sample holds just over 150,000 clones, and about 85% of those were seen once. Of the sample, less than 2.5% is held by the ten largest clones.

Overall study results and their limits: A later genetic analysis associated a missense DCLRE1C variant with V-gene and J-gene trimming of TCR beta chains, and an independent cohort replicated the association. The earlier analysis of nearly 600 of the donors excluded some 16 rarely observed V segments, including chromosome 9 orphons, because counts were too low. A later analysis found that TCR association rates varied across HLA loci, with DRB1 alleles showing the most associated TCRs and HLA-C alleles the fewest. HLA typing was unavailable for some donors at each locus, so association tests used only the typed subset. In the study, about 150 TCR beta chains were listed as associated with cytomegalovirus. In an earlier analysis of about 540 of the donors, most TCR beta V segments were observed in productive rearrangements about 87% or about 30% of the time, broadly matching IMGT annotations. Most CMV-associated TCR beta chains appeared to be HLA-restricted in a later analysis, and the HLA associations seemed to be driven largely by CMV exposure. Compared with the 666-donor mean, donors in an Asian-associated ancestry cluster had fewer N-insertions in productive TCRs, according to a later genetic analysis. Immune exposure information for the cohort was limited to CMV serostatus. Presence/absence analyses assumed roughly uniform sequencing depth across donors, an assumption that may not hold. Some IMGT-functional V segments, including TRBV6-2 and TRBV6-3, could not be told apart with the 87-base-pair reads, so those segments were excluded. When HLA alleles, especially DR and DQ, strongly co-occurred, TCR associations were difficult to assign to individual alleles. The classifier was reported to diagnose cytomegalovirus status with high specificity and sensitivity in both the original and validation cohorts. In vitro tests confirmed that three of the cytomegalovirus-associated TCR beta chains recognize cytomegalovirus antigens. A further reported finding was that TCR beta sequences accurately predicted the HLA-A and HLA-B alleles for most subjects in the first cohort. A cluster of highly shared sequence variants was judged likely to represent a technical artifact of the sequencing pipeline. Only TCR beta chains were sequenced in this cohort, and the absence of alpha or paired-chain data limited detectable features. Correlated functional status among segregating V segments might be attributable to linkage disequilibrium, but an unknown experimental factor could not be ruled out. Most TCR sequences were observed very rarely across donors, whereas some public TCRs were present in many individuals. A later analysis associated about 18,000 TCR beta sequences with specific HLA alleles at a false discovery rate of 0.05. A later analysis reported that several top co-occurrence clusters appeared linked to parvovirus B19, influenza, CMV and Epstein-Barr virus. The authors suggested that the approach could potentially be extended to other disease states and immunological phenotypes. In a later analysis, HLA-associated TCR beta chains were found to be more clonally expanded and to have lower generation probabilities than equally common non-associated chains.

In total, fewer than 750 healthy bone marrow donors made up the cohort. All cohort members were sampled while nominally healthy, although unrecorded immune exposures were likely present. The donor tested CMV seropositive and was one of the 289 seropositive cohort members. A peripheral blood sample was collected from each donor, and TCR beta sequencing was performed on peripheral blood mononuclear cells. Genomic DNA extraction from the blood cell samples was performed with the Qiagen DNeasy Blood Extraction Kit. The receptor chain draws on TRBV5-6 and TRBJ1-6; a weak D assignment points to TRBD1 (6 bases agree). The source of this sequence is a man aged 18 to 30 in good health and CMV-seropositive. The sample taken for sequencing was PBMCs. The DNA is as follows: TGTGCCAGCAGCGGGCATATGGGGACAACAAAGAATTCACCCCTCCACTTT. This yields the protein CASSGHMGTTKNSPLHF. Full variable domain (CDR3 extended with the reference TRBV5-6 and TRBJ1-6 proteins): DAGVTQSPTHLIKTRGQQVTLRCSPKSGHDTVSWYQQALGQGPQFIFQYYEEEERQRGNFPDRFSGHQFPNYSSELNVNALLLGDSALYLCASSGHMGTTKNSPLHFGNGTRLTVT.